Included here is one T cell receptor beta chain sequence, with context. A much larger clone differs from this one at a single base, so this may be a read error. This record comes from a study of CD8 T cells in Susac syndrome. An input of about 0.45 to 1 ug of RNA was subjected to reverse transcription using random hexamers. Each CDR3 protein gets one entry after TCRdb re-called the immunoSEQ multiplex PCR reads with MiXCR. The profile covers tens of thousands of distinct CDR3 sequences, with about 91% appearing a single time and roughly 0.49% taken by the ten largest. CDR3 size: 11 residues. Germline V gives CDR1 SGHNT, CDR2 YYREEE (reference sequence). The V end was cut by 0 bases, the J end by 3 bases, with 1 base between.

Source material: CD8+ T cells from PBMCs. The chain joins TRBV5-4 to TRBJ2-7; D not certain. The sequence came from a human donor with multiple sclerosis. The CDR3 nucleotides read TGTGCCAGCAGCTTGGACTACGAGCAGTACTTC. This sequence encodes CASSLDYEQYF.